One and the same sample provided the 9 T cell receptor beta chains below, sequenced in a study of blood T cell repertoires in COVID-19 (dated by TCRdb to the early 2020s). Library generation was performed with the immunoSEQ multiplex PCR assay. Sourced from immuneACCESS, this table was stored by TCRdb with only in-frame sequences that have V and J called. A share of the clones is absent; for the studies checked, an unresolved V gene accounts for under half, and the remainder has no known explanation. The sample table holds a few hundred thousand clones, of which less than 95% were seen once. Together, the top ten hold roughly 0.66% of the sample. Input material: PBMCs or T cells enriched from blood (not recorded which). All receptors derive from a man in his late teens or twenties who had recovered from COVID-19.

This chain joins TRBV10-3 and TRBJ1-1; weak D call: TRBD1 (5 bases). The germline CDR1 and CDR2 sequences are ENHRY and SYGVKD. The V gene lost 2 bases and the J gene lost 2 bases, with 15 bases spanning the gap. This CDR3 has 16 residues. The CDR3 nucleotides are TGTGCCATCAGTGAGATGGCAGGGCAGGGTAACACTGAAGCTTTCTTT. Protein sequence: CAISEMAGQGNTEAFF.

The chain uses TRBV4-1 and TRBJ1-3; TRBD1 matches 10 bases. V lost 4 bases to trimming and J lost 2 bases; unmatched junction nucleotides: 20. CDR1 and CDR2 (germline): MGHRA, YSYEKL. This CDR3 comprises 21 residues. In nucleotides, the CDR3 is TGCGCCAGCAGCCCTACCCTCCGGGACAGGGGATATTTGATGGCTGGAAACACCATATATTTT. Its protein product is CASSPTLRDRGYLMAGNTIYF.

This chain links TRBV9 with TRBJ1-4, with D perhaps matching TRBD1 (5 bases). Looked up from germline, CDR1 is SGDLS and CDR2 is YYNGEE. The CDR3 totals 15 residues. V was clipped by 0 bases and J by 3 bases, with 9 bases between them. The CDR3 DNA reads TGTGCCAGCAGCGTAGCAACAGGACCTAATGAAAAACTGTTTTTT. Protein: CASSVATGPNEKLFF. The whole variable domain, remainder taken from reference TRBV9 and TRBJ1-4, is DSGVTQTPKHLITATGQRVTLRCSPRSGDLSVYWYQQSLDQGLQFLIQYYNGEERAKGNILERFSAQQFPDLHSELNLSSLELGDSALYFCASSVATGPNEKLFFGSGTQLSVL.

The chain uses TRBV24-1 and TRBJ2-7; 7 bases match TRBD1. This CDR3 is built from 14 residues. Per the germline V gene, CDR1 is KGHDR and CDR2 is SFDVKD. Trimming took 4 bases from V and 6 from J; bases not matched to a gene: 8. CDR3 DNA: TGTGCCACCAGTGAGGGACAGAACTTTCTCGAGCAGTACTTC. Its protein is CATSEGQNFLEQYF.

This chain's CDR3 is CASSYQGIGSPLHF. The CDR3 coding sequence is TGTGCCAGCAGTTACCAGGGAATTGGATCACCCCTCCACTTT. The chain joins TRBV6-5 to TRBJ1-6, with D maybe TRBD1 (5 bases). The V and J ends lost 2 bases and 10 bases respectively, with 12 bases between them. Germline V gene data show CDR1 as MNHEY and CDR2 as SVGAGI. The CDR3 sequence is 14 residues long.

For the CDR3, the DNA is TGTGCCAGCAGTCGGGACAGTCTCCAGCATTTT. It specifies CASSRDSLQHF. This chain links TRBV12-3 or TRBV12-4 with TRBJ1-5; 7 positions agree with TRBD1. V shed 5 bases and J 12 bases; nucleotides not matched to a gene: 4. There are 11 residues in the CDR3.

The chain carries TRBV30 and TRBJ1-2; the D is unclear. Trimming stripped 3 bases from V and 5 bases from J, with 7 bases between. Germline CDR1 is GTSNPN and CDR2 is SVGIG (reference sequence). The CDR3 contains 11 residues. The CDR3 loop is CAWRGGYGYTF. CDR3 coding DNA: TGTGCCTGGAGGGGCGGGTATGGCTACACCTTC.

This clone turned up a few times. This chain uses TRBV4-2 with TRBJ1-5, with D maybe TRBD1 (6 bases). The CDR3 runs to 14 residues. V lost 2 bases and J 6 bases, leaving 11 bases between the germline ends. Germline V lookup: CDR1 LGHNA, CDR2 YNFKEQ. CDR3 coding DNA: TGTGCCAGCAGCCAAAGAGGGGGGGGTCAGCCCCAGCATTTT. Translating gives CASSQRGGGQPQHF.

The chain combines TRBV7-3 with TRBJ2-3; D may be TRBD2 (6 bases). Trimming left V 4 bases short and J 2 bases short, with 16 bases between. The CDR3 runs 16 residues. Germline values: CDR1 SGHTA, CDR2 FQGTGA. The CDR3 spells CASSSLVTGVTDTQYF. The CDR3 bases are TGTGCCAGCAGCTCACTCGTAACGGGGGTCACAGATACGCAGTATTTT.